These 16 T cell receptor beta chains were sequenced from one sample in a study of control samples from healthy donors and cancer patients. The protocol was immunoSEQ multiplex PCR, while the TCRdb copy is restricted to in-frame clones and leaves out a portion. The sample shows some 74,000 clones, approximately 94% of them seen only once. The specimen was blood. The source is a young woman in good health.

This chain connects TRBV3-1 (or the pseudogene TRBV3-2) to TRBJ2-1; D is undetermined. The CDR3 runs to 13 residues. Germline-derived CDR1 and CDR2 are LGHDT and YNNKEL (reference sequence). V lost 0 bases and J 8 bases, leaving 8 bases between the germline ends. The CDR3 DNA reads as TGTGCCAGCAGCCAAGATTGGAAGGATGAGCAGTTCTTC. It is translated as CASSQDWKDEQFF.

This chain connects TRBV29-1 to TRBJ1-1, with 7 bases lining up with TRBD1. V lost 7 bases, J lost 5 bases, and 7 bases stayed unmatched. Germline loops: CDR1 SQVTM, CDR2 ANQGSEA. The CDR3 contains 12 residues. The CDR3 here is CSAKTGTTEAFF. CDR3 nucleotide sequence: TGCAGCGCCAAGACAGGGACTACTGAAGCTTTCTTT.

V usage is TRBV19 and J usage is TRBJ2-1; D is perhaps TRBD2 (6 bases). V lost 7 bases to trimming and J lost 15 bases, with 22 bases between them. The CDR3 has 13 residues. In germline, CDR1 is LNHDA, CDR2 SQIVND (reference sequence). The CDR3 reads CASISGRDSIRFF. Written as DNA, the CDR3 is TGTGCCAGTATTTCCGGCAGGGACTCCATCCGGTTCTTC.

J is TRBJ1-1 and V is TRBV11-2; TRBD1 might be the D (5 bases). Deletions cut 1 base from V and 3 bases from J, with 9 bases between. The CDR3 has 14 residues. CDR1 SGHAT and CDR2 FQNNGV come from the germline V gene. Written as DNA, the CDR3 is TGTGCCAGCAGCTTAGGACGACAGTACACTGAAGCTTTCTTT. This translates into CASSLGRQYTEAFF.

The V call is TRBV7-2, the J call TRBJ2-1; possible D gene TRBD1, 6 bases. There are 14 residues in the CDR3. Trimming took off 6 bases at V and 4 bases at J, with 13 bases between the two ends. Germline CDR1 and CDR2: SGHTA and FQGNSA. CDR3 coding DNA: TGTGCCAGCAGAGACAGGATAACTTACAATGAGCAGTTCTTC. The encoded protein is CASRDRITYNEQFF.

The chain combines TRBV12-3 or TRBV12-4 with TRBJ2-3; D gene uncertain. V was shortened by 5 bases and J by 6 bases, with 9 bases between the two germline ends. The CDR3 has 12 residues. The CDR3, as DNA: TGTGCCAGCAGTACGAGTGGGGATACGCAGTATTTT. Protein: CASSTSGDTQYF.

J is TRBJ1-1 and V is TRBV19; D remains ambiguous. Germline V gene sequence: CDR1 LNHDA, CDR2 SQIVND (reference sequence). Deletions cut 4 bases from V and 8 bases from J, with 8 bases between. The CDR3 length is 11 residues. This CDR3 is CASSNAREAFF. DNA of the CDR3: TGTGCCAGTAGTAACGCCAGGGAAGCTTTCTTT.

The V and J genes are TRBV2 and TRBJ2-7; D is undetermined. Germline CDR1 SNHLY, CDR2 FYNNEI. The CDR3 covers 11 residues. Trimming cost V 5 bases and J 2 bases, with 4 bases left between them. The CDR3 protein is CASSPAYEQYF. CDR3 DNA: TGTGCCAGCAGTCCCGCCTACGAGCAGTACTTC.

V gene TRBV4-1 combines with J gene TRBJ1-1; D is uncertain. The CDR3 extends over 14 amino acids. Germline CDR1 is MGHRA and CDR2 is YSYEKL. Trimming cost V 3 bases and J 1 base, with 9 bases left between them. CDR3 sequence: CASSHINENTEAFF. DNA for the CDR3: TGCGCCAGCAGCCACATCAACGAGAACACTGAAGCTTTCTTT.

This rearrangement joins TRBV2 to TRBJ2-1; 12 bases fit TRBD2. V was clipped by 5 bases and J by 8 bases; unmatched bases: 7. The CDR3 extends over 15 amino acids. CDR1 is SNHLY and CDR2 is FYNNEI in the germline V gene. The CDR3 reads CASSPGLAGSDEQFF. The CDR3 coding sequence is TGTGCCAGCAGTCCCGGACTAGCGGGGAGCGATGAGCAGTTCTTC.

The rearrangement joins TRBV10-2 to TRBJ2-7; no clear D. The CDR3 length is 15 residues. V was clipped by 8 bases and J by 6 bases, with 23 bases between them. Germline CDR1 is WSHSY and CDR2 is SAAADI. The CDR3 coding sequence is TGCGCCAGCTCGGACCCCCATTCTTCGGTCGCCGAGCAGTACGTC. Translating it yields CASSDPHSSVAEQYV.

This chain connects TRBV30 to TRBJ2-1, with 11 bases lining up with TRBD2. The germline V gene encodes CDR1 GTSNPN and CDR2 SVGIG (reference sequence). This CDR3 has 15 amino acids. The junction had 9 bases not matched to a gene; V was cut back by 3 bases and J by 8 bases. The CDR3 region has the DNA TGTGCCTGGAGCGGAAATAGCGGGGGGGCCTATGAGCAGTTCTTC. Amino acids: CAWSGNSGGAYEQFF.

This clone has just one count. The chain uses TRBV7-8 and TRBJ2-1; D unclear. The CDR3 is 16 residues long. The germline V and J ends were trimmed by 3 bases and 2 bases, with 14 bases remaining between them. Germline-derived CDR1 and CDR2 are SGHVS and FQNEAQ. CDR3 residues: CASSFFGGDPYNEQFF. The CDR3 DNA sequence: TGTGCCAGCAGCTTTTTCGGTGGAGACCCCTACAATGAGCAGTTCTTC.

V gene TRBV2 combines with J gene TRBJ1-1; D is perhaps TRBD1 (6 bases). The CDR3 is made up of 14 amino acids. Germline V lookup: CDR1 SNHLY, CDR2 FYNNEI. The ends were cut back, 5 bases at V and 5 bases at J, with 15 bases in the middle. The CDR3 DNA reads TGTGCCAGCAGTCTTGGACAGCCGGGAACTGAAGCTTTCTTT. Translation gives CASSLGQPGTEAFF.

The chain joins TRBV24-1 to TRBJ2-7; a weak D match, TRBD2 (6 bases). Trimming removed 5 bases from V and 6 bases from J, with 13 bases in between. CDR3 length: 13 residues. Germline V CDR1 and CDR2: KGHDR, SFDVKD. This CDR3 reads CATSAGGVGEQYF. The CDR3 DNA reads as TGTGCCACCAGTGCAGGAGGGGTAGGCGAGCAGTACTTC.

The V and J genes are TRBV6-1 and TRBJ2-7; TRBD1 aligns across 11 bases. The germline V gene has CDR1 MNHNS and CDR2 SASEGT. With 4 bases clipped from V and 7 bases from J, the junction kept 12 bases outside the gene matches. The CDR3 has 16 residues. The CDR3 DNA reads TGTGCCAGCAGTGCAACCCATAGGGACAGGGGGGATGAGCAGTACTTC. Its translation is CASSATHRDRGDEQYF.